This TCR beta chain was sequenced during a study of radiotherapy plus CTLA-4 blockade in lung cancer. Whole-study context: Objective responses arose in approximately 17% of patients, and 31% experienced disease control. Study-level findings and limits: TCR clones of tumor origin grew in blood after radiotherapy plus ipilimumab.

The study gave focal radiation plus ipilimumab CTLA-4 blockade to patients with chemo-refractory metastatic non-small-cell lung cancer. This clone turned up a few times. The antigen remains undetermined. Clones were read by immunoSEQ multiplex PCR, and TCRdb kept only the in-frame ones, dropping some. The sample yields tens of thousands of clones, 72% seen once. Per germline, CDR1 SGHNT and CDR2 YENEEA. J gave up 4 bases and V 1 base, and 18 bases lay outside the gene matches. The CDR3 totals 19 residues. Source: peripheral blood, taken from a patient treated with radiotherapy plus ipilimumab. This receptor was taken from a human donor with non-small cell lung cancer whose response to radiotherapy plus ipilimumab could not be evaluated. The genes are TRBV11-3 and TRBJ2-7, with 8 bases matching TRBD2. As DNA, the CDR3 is TGTGCCAGCAGCTTAGCCACCGACCCTTGGAGGGGACTAGAGTACGAGCAGTACTTC. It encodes CASSLATDPWRGLEYEQYF.